The present T cell receptor (beta chain) was sequenced within a study of blood T cell repertoires in COVID-19 (dated by TCRdb to the early 2020s). In terms of the full investigation: Collaborator samples came from the United States, Italy and Spain and covered acute and convalescent phases of COVID-19. The material from the prospective study consisted of cDNA or gDNA derived from T cells, B-cell-depleted T cells, or PBMCs. The dataset comprised deeply sampled blood TCRbeta repertoires from subjects exposed to, actively infected with, or recovered from COVID-19. A freely available public database, intended as a resource for researchers studying the immune response to SARS-CoV-2, is where the repertoires were released. The samples were drawn from two sources: the first 160 participants of the ongoing ImmuneRACE study, and over 1,000 subjects contributed by 6 global collaborators. A de-identified subject ID, COVID-19 status, age in years and sex were almost always included in the sample metadata. Where HLA class I and class II types were available, the types were taken from metadata supplied by the sample provider, not from assay-based typing.

What the authors observed across the whole study: The amount of clinical and demographic metadata varied by source and participant and was provided uncurated.

The collaborating institutions used their own protocols to collect whole blood in K2EDTA tubes. Collaborator samples were shipped for TCRbeta analysis as frozen whole blood, isolated PBMCs, or DNA extracted from either sample type. TCRbeta CDR3 regions were amplified from genomic DNA by means of the immunoSEQ Assay, a bias-controlled multiplex PCR. The paper's processing steps were these. Within the assay, amplification of reference gene primers was used to estimate how many nucleated cells each sample contained. Sequence reads were collapsed and filtered to measure the absolute abundance of every unique TCRbeta CDR3 rearrangement. For each sample, productive Simpson clonality was calculated as the square root of Simpson's diversity index over productive rearrangements. In TCRdb, the immuneACCESS table is reduced to in-frame sequences with V and J assigned. These tables do not hold every clone; where another copy was compared, an unresolved V gene accounts for under half, and the others remain unexplained. Clone size and V and J calls were adopted from that table, with D and trimming inferred from the DNA. This sample is represented by approximately 200,000 clones; about 86% of them were singletons. The ten largest clones represent 2.9% of the sample.

As for this clone: Its antigen is unknown. Base qualities are not recorded, but no much larger clone differs from it by a single base.

Trimming takes 1 base from V and 3 bases from J, and the germline ends sit 13 bases apart. The CDR3 sequence holds 15 residues, the cysteine and phenylalanine included. The retained sequence is limited to the CDR3, 45 bases, with the frame set at the first base. The germline V gene (reference sequence) supplies CDR1 LGHDT and CDR2 YNNKEL. The TCR comes from a woman in her thirties with active or convalescent COVID-19. The V gene is TRBV3-1 (or the pseudogene TRBV3-2) and the J gene is TRBJ2-7, and perhaps TRBD1 as D gene, on 5 matching bases. Sequencing was performed on peripheral blood. The CDR3 reads as follows: CASSQGRASYYEQYF. The nucleotides read TGTGCCAGCAGCCAAGGCAGGGCGTCCTACTACGAGCAGTACTTC.